This TCR beta chain appears in the sequencing data of a study of blood T cell repertoires in COVID-19. Study as a whole: In each case, the material was cDNA or gDNA derived from T cells, B-cell-depleted T cells, or PBMCs.

In the source study's methods: The authors estimated nucleated cell counts from reference gene primer amplification. Produced via immunoSEQ multiplex PCR; TCRdb's table is partial and in-frame only. The D gene and trimming were derived from the DNA, and the V and J assignments and clone size from that table. This table has tens of thousands of clones, 79% appearing once. The sample comprised peripheral blood. The TCR comes from a man aged 55 to 70 with active or convalescent COVID-19.

The CDR3 DNA is TGTGCCAGCAGCTCCCCGGGACTGATCGACCTCTATGGCTACACCTTC. This encodes CASSSPGLIDLYGYTF. The V and J genes are TRBV5-4 and TRBJ1-2; possibly TRBD1 for D (5 bases). The V and J ends lost 3 bases and 4 bases respectively, with 19 bases between them. Looked up from germline, CDR1 is SGHNT and CDR2 is YYREEE (reference sequence). This CDR3 spans 16 amino acids.